The T cell receptor (beta chain) under discussion was sequenced for a study of CD8+CD57+ T cells in acquired aplastic anemia. CDR3 and TCR beta VDJ profiling relied on genomic DNA as the template. TCRdb called the reads again in MiXCR, with one record for every CDR3 protein. Of approximately 99,000 distinct CDR3 sequences listed, approximately 49% are singletons. Findings of the study overall: It was found that more than 25 CD8+ CDR3 sequences were shared between patients and controls. Patient and control CD8+ Simpson's diversity was not significantly different.

Comment on this clonotype: The antigen is unknown.

The CDR3 consists of 14 residues. The V gene's germline CDR1 is DFQATT and CDR2 SNEGSKA (reference sequence). The V end lost 6 bases, the J end lost 3 bases, and 17 bases lay between the germline ends. J is TRBJ2-5 and V is TRBV20-1; D is perhaps TRBD1 (5 bases). The sequencing input was sorted CD4+, CD8+, or CD8+CD57+ T cells (not recorded which) from PBMCs. The sequence was obtained from a human donor in good health, serving as a control. CDR3 protein: CSAPYAGLEETQYF. As DNA, the CDR3 is TGCAGTGCCCCTTACGCAGGGCTTGAAGAGACCCAGTACTTC.